The sequence of this TCR beta chain was determined in a study of cytotoxic CD8 clonotypes in ibrutinib-treated CLL (dated by TCRdb to the early 2020s). Background for the entire study: The cohort was composed of about 10 relapsed/refractory and roughly 14 treatment-naive patients; IGHV unmutated status was identified in under 18 patients. Partial responses were observed in roughly 24 patients and complete responses in 2; after a median follow-up of around 68 months, remission was maintained in about 15 patients and progression was observed in approximately twelve. The response samples were drawn at a median of approximately 11 months into treatment, with a range of roughly 6 to 36 months. An average of around 250,000 productive templates and about 100,000 productive rearrangements was obtained per sample. Longitudinal samples were obtainable from about 30% of the roughly 86 participants in the trial. Cryopreserved peripheral blood mononuclear cells were obtained prior to treatment, at the time of response, and at either disease progression or sustained remission. All remission and progressive disease samples were collected while patients were still receiving ibrutinib.

Looking up the germline V gene yields CDR1 SQVTM and CDR2 ANQGSEA. V is pruned by 5 bases and J by 2 bases, leaving 10 bases of the junction without a gene match. The CDR3 starts with the cysteine, ends with the phenylalanine, and has 15 residues. The retained sequence is limited to the CDR3, 45 bases, with the frame set at the first base. The time point tag for this specimen amounts to: roughly 23 months on ibrutinib. For TCR beta library preparation, approximately 2 micrograms of genomic DNA were isolated from cryopreserved PBMCs. Longitudinal blood samples from CLL patients on ibrutinib monotherapy underwent high-throughput TCR beta sequencing. The patients took part in an open-label, single-center phase 2 trial of ibrutinib monotherapy. A MiSeq instrument was used for deep resolution sequencing, which targeted depths ranging from 1 in 1 million up to 1 in 200,000 T cells, with coverage averaging 10x for each clonotype. The immunoSEQ hsTCRB Kit was used to generate TCR beta libraries. Per the authors' processing: ImmunoSEQ Data Assistant and ImmunoSEQ Analyzer were used for data analysis, and V, D and J genes were assigned according to IMGT definitions. Clonality, with values ranging from 0 to 1, was calculated as one minus the normalized Shannon entropy of productive rearrangement frequencies. Public clonotype analysis was restricted to overrepresented clonotypes comprising at least 0.05% of each patient's repertoire. Repertoires from 10 to 15 age-matched healthy donors in immuneACCESS were used as clonality controls. TCRdb's version of the immuneACCESS table is confined to in-frame rearrangements and falls short of the full clone set. An unresolved V gene accounts for under half of the shortfall where checked; the remainder is of unknown origin. V and J calls and clone size follow that table, whereas D and trimming were derived from the DNA. This sample holds approximately 97,000 clones; over 60% were observed only once. The top ten hold about 22% of the sample.

The research as a whole found: Public clonotypes were rare and either shrank or stayed stable during treatment, and the rise in clonality at ibrutinib response reflected expansion of private clonotypes. Sustained-remission and progressing patients did not have matched sampling times, and lymph node repertoires were not examined. Baseline clonality was found to be higher than that of age-matched healthy donors and was strongly correlated with circulating CD8+ T-cell counts. At ibrutinib response clonality went up, during sustained remission it held steady, and at progression it dropped back toward baseline.

In this sample, this clone turned up a few times. Its antigen is currently not known. Per-base quality was not reported, and no clone a single base away is much larger than it. Sample: PBMCs, taken after 24 months of ibrutinib treatment. This clonotype originated in a human donor with chronic lymphocytic leukemia. The V and J genes are TRBV29-1 and TRBJ1-2, with TRBD1 matching 8 junction bases. The CDR3 region has the sequence CSVPRSGGRNYGYTF. DNA sequence: TGCAGCGTTCCCAGGTCAGGGGGCCGAAACTATGGCTACACCTTC.